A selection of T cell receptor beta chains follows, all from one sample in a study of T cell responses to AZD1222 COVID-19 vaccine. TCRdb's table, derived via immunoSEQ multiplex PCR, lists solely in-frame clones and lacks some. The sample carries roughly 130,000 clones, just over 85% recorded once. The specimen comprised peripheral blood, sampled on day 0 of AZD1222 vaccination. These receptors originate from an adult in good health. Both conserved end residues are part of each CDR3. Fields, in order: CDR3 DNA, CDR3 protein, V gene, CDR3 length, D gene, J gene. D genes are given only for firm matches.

DNA: TGTGCCAGCAGCAAAAGGACTAGCGGAGATACGCAGTATTTT; CDR3: CASSKRTSGDTQYF; V: TRBV7-3; length: 14; D: TRBD2; J: TRBJ2-3
DNA: TGTGCCAGCAGTTATGGCTCCGGGACAGGGATTGGCTACACCTTC; CDR3: CASSYGSGTGIGYTF; V: TRBV6-5; length: 15; D: TRBD1; J: TRBJ1-2
DNA: TGTGCCACCAGCAGAGGAGCTGGCGGGGGGGCCTGGGAGACCCAGTACTTC; CDR3: CATSRGAGGGAWETQYF; V: TRBV15; length: 17; D: TRBD2; J: TRBJ2-5
DNA: TGTGCCAGCAGTTATCCTAGCGGAGGCCGCAATGAGCAGTTCTTC; CDR3: CASSYPSGGRNEQFF; V: TRBV6-5; length: 15; D: TRBD2; J: TRBJ2-1
DNA: TGTGCCAGCAGTTTAGGGGACCCGGGGGTATACGAGCAGTACTTC; CDR3: CASSLGDPGVYEQYF; V: TRBV27; length: 15; D: -; J: TRBJ2-7
DNA: TGTGCCTGGAGTGTACGAGGGGGGAGGTCACCCCTCCACTTT; CDR3: CAWSVRGGRSPLHF; V: TRBV30; length: 14; D: -; J: TRBJ1-6
DNA: TGTGCCAGCAGCTTAACCGCTAGCGGGGGAGATACGCAGTATTTT; CDR3: CASSLTASGGDTQYF; V: TRBV7-3; length: 15; D: TRBD2; J: TRBJ2-3
DNA: TGTGCCAGCAGTCCCCCGACAGGGAGCACTGAAGCTTTCTTT; CDR3: CASSPPTGSTEAFF; V: TRBV28; length: 14; D: TRBD1; J: TRBJ1-1
DNA: TGCGCCAGCAGCTTGACCTCCCCAGGGAACACTGAAGCTTTCTTT; CDR3: CASSLTSPGNTEAFF; V: TRBV5-1; length: 15; D: -; J: TRBJ1-1
DNA: TGCGCCAGCAGCCAAGAGCGGCATTCGGGAGAGCAGTACTTC; CDR3: CASSQERHSGEQYF; V: TRBV4-3; length: 14; D: -; J: TRBJ2-7
DNA: TGTGCCAGCAGTCTATCCGGGCGAAACTATGGCTACACCTTC; CDR3: CASSLSGRNYGYTF; V: TRBV6-6; length: 14; D: -; J: TRBJ1-2